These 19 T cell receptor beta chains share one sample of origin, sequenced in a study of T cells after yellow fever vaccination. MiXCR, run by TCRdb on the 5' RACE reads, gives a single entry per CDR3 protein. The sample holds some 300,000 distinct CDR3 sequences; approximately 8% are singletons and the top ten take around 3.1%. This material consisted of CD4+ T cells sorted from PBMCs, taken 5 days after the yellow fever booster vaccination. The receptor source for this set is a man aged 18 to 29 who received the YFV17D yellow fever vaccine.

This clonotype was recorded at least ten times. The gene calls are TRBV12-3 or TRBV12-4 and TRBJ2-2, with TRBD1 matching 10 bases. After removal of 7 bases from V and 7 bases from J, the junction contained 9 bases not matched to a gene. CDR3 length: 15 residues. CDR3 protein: CASNILTGGHGELFF. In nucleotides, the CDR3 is TGTGCCAGCAACATCTTGACAGGGGGCCACGGGGAGCTGTTTTTT.

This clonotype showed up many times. CDR3 region: CSAKGQGRETQYF. The CDR3 DNA reads TGCAGTGCTAAAGGACAGGGGAGAGAGACCCAGTACTTC. This rearrangement joins TRBV20-1 to TRBJ2-5, with 9 nucleotides matching TRBD1. Trimming at V came to 4 bases and at J to 4 bases, leaving 4 bases not matched to a gene. This CDR3 comprises 13 residues. The germline gives CDR1 DFQATT, CDR2 SNEGSKA (reference sequence).

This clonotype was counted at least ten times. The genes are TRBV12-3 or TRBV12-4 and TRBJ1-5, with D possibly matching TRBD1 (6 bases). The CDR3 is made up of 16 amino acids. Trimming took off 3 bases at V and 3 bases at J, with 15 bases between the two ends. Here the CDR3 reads CASSFRGGEYNQPQHF. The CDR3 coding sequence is TGTGCCAGCAGTTTTAGGGGGGGCGAATACAATCAGCCCCAGCATTTT.

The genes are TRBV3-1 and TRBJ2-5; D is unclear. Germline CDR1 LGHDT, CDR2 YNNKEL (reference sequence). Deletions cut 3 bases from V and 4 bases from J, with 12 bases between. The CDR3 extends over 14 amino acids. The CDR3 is CASSQLIQGETQYF. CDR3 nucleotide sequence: TGTGCCAGCAGCCAGCTGATCCAAGGAGAGACCCAGTACTTC.

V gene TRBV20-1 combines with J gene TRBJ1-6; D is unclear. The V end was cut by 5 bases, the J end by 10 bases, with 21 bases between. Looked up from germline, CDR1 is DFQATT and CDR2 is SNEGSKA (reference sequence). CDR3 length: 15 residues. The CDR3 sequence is CSAGPWPPPRSPLHF. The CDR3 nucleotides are TGCAGTGCTGGCCCCTGGCCGCCGCCCCGATCACCCCTCCACTTT.

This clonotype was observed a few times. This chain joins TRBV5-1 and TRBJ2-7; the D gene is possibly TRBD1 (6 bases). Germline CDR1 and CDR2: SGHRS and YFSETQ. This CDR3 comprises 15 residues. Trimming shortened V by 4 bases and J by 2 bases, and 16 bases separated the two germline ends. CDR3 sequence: CASSPTGSDAYEQYF. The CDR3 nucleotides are TGCGCCAGCAGCCCGACAGGATCTGACGCCTACGAGCAGTACTTC.

The CDR3 bases are TGTGCCAGCAGCTCGACAGGGGATCCTAGCACAGATACGCAGTATTTT. Its translation: CASSSTGDPSTDTQYF. The V gene is TRBV11-2, the J gene TRBJ2-3; the match to TRBD1 covers 8 bases. The V gene's germline CDR1 is SGHAT and CDR2 FQNNGV. The CDR3 extends over 16 amino acids. The trim removed 4 bases at V and 0 bases at J, leaving 6 bases unmatched.

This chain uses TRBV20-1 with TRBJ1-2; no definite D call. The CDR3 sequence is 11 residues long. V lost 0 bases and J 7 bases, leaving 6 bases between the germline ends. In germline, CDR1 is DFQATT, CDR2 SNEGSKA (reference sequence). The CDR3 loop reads CSARESTGYTF. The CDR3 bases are TGCAGTGCTAGAGAGAGCACTGGCTACACCTTC.

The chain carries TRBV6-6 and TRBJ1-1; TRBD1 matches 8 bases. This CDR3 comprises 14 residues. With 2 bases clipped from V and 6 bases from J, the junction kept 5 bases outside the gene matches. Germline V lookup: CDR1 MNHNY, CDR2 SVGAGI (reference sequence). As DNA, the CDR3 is TGTGCCAGCAGTTACGCACAGGGGGTCTCTGAAGCTTTCTTT. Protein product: CASSYAQGVSEAFF.

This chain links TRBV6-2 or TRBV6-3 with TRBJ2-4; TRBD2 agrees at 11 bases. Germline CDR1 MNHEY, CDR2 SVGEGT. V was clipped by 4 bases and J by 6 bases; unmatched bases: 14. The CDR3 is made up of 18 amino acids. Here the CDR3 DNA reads TGTGCCAGCAGTTCCCTCGGGACTAGCGGTCTTATTGGAAACATTCAGTACTTC. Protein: CASSSLGTSGLIGNIQYF.

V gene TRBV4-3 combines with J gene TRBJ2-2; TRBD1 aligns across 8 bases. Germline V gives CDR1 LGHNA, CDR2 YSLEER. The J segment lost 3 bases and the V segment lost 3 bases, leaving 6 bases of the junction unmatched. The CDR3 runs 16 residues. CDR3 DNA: TGCGCCAGCAGCCAGGAACAGGGGGACGACACCGGGGAGCTGTTTTTT. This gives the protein CASSQEQGDDTGELFF.

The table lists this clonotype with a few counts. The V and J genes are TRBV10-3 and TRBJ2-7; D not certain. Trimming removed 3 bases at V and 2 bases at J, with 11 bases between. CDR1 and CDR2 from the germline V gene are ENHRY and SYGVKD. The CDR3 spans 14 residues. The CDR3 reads CAISDSGDTYEQYF. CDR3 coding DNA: TGTGCCATCAGTGATAGTGGGGATACCTACGAGCAGTACTTC.

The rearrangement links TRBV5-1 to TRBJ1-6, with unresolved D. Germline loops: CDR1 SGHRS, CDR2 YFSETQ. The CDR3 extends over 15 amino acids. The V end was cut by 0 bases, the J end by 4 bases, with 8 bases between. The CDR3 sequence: CASSLATDYNSPLHF. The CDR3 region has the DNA TGCGCCAGCAGCTTGGCTACAGATTATAATTCACCCCTCCACTTT.

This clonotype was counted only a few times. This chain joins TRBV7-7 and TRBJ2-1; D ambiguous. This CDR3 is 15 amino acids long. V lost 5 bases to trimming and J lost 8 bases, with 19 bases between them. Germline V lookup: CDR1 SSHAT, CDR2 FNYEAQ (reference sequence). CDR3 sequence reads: CASSRAAQWADEQFF. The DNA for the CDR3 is TGTGCCAGCAGCCGGGCGGCGCAGTGGGCCGATGAGCAGTTCTTC.

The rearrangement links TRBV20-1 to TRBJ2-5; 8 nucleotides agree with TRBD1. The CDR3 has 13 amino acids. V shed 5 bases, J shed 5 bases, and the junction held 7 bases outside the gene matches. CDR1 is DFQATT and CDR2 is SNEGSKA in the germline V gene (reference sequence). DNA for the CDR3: TGCAGTGCTGGCGGACAGGGCGGCGAGACCCAGTACTTC. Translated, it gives CSAGGQGGETQYF.

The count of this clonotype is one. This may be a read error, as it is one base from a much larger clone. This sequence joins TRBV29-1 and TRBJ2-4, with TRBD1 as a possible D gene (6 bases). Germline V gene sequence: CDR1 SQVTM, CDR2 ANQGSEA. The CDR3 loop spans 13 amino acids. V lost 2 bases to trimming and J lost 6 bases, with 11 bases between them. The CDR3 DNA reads TGCAGCGTTGAAAGGGACATGGGAAACATTCAGTACTTC. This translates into CSVERDMGNIQYF.

CDR3 amino acids: CASSQGGTSSYEQYF. CDR3 coding DNA: TGTGCCAGCTCCCAGGGGGGGACCAGCTCCTACGAGCAGTACTTC. The gene calls are TRBV18 and TRBJ2-7; D is tentatively TRBD1 or TRBD2 (7 bases each). In germline, CDR1 is KGHSH, CDR2 LQKENI. The CDR3 is made up of 15 amino acids. Deletions cut 6 bases from V and 0 bases from J, with 15 bases between.

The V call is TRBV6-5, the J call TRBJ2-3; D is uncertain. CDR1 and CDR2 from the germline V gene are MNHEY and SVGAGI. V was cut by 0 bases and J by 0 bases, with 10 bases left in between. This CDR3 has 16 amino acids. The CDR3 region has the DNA TGTGCCAGCAGTTACTCTGAGTTATTCAGCACAGATACGCAGTATTTT. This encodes CASSYSELFSTDTQYF.

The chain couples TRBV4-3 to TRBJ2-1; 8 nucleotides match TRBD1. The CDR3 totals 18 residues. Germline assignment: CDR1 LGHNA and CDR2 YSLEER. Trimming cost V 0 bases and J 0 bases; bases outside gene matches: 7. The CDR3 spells CASSQEPRGLISYNEQFF. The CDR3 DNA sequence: TGCGCCAGCAGCCAAGAGCCCAGGGGGCTAATCTCCTACAATGAGCAGTTCTTC.